This T cell receptor (beta chain) comes out of a study of T-cell reconstitution after alpha-beta-depleted transplantation in children. Trimming took 5 bases from V and 9 from J, leaving 20 bases between them. The CDR3 is 15 residues long. Germline values: CDR1 SGHTA, CDR2 FQGTGA. Only a few counts were recorded for this clonotype. Its antigen is unidentified. Unique molecular identifiers were incorporated when the TCRbeta library was constructed. Using its own MiXCR run on the PCR reads, TCRdb lists one record per CDR3 protein. The sample shows about 130,000 distinct CDR3 sequences, about 9.5% of them seen only once. Findings and limits, study-wide: Several patients had high TCRbeta diversity at day 60; it came from surviving recipient T cells and thymic progenitors. Once a year had passed after transplant, T-cell counts and diversity came mostly from newly produced T cells.

The clonotype was recovered from a girl under two years old who had a stem cell transplant for combined immunodeficiency, so the T cells may come from the graft donor. The sequencing here drew on PBMCs, mostly from graft donor cells, taken 180 days after TCRalphabeta/CD19-depleted stem cell transplant. This chain joins TRBV7-3 and TRBJ2-1; either TRBD1 or TRBD2 may supply D (5 bases each). The CDR3 is CASSTGRAVLGEQFF. CDR3 DNA: TGTGCCAGCAGCACGGGGCGGGCCGTGCTGGGTGAGCAGTTCTTC.